Shown below are 31 T cell receptor beta chains from a single sample sequenced in a study of regulatory T cells in long-lasting Graves disease. The sample's time point: newly diagnosed GD, antithyroid drugs for less than 3 months. PBMC RNA was the source of the TCR library. Sequencing libraries for TCR beta were prepared with iRepertoire HTBI primers and Arm-PCR of CDR3 regions. Using its own MiXCR run on the multiplex PCR reads, TCRdb lists one record per CDR3 protein. Of roughly 530,000 distinct CDR3 sequences listed, roughly 16% are singletons. These data were also filed under a second study, of T cells in Graves' hyperthyroidism and ophthalmopathy.

This specimen consisted of peripheral blood mononuclear cells (PBMCs), obtained at new diagnosis, from a patient treated with antithyroid drugs. All receptors come from a woman aged 40-60 years with Graves disease.

This clonotype was picked up many times. The rearrangement joins TRBV20-1 to TRBJ2-5, with TRBD2 identical over 11 bases. This CDR3 is 14 amino acids long. The trim removed 7 bases at V and 0 bases at J, leaving 4 bases unmatched. The germline gives CDR1 DFQATT, CDR2 SNEGSKA (reference sequence). The CDR3 DNA is TGCAGTGAGGGTAGCGGGGGGGACCAAGAGACCCAGTACTTC. Amino acids: CSEGSGGDQETQYF.

This clonotype was observed many times. The rearrangement joins TRBV12-3 or TRBV12-4 to TRBJ1-2; TRBD1 matches at 9 bases. CDR3 length: 15 amino acids. V was pared by 5 bases and J by 8 bases, with 12 bases of the junction left unmatched. The CDR3 DNA reads TGTGCCAGCAGTCCACTATGGGGACAGGGTGGAGGCTACACCTTC. This translates into CASSPLWGQGGGYTF.

This clonotype was seen ten or more times. CDR3 coding DNA: TGTGCCAGCAGCTTGACAGTCGGGGCGACTGAAGCTTTCTTT. It specifies CASSLTVGATEAFF. V is TRBV12-3 or TRBV12-4 and J is TRBJ1-1; a weak D match, TRBD1 (5 bases). The CDR3 spans 14 residues. V dropped 6 bases and J dropped 5 bases, with 16 bases sitting between them.

Concerning this clonotype itself: One end of the junction fails to match germline, which may point to a read error. The rearrangement uses TRBV10-3 and TRBJ1-3; D unresolved. The CDR3 totals 14 residues. CDR1 and CDR2 from the germline V gene are ENHRY and SYGVKD. CDR3 protein: CAISEIGPLHTIYF. The CDR3 DNA reads as TGTGCCATTAGTGAGATTGGACCGCTCCACACCATATATTTT.

The chain is built from TRBV9 and TRBJ2-7; D is perhaps TRBD1 or TRBD2 (6 bases each). V was pared by 4 bases and J by 2 bases, with 28 bases between. CDR1 and CDR2 (germline): SGDLS, YYNGEE. The CDR3 is 19 residues long. The CDR3: CASSSTGAGFWDLTYEQYF. The CDR3 DNA reads as TGTGCCAGCAGCTCAACGGGGGCAGGTTTCTGGGACCTCACCTACGAGCAGTACTTC.

This clonotype was detected only a few times. The chain is built from TRBV18 and TRBJ2-2; 8 bases fit TRBD1. CDR3 length: 16 amino acids. V lost 1 base, J lost 4 bases, and 5 bases stayed unmatched. CDR1 is KGHSH, CDR2 LQKENI, per germline. CDR3 region: CASSPRQGTSTGELFF. CDR3 DNA sequence: TGTGCCAGCTCACCACGACAGGGGACCTCCACCGGGGAGCTGTTTTTT.

The CDR3 DNA reads as TGCAGTGCTGGGGGGGGCCCGGGACTAGCGGGGCTGAGGGAGACCCAGTACTTC. Protein product: CSAGGGPGLAGLRETQYF. The genes are TRBV20-1 and TRBJ2-5, with 13 bases matching TRBD2. Germline V CDR1 and CDR2: DFQATT, SNEGSKA (reference sequence). Trimming at V came to 5 bases and at J to 5 bases, leaving 17 bases not matched to a gene. This CDR3 has 18 amino acids.

The chain uses TRBV25-1 and TRBJ1-2; D gene ambiguous. The V end was cut by 4 bases, the J end by 8 bases, with 11 bases between. The CDR3 is made up of 12 amino acids. CDR1 and CDR2 from the germline V gene are MGHDK and SYGVNS. The CDR3: CASSVTGKGYTF. Here the CDR3 DNA reads TGTGCCAGCAGTGTGACGGGGAAAGGCTACACCTTC.

A remark on this clonotype: Being one base from a much bigger clone, this may be a read error. The chain couples TRBV6-1 to TRBJ1-2; D possibly corresponds to TRBD1 (5 bases). Germline V gene lookup returns CDR1 MNHNS and CDR2 SASEGT. CDR3 length: 15 amino acids. Trimming pared 4 bases from V and 2 bases from J, leaving 14 bases between. CDR3 DNA: TGTGCCAGCAGTGCCCCACCAAAGGGGAACTATGGCTACACCTTC. Amino acid sequence: CASSAPPKGNYGYTF.

Of note for this clonotype: This sequence may be a read error, since a much larger clone differs from it by one base. V gene TRBV7-2 combines with J gene TRBJ2-5, with D possibly being TRBD2 (5 bases). The germline CDR1 and CDR2 sequences are SGHTA and FQGNSA. This CDR3 has 13 amino acids. V was cut by 5 bases and J by 5 bases, with 12 bases left in between. CDR3 in amino acids: CASSLSSFETQYF. The CDR3 nucleotides are TGTGCCAGCAGCCTTTCTAGCTTCGAGACCCAGTACTTC.

Ten or more counts support this clonotype. CDR3 sequence: CASSLYLGEAGYTF. The CDR3 DNA reads as TGTGCCAGCAGTTTATATTTAGGGGAGGCTGGCTACACCTTC. The V and J genes are TRBV27 and TRBJ1-2; a possible D gene is TRBD1 (5 bases). Trimming removed 1 base at V and 7 bases at J, with 13 bases between. The CDR3 runs 14 residues. Germline CDR1 and CDR2: MNHEY and SMNVEV (reference sequence).

V is TRBV14 and J is TRBJ1-4, with D unresolved. Germline CDR1 and CDR2: SGHDN and FVKESK. The CDR3 is 12 residues long. Trimming removed 0 bases from V and 10 bases from J, with 6 bases in between. The CDR3 protein is CASSQDMGKLFF. CDR3 in DNA: TGTGCCAGCAGCCAAGATATGGGAAAACTGTTTTTT.

V usage is TRBV10-3 and J usage is TRBJ1-5; D not resolved. Trimming left V 3 bases short and J 2 bases short, with 8 bases between. CDR1 and CDR2 (germline): ENHRY, SYGVKD. This CDR3 contains 14 residues. CDR3 residues: CAISDWGGNQPQHF. The CDR3 nucleotides read TGTGCCATCAGTGACTGGGGTGGCAATCAGCCCCAGCATTTT.

Only one count was recorded for this clonotype. One end of the junction does not line up with germline, which may come from a read error. The V gene is TRBV7-9, the J gene TRBJ2-3; 7 bases are a match to TRBD1. Germline V lookup: CDR1 SEHNR, CDR2 FQNEAQ (reference sequence). The CDR3 has 15 amino acids. The chain's CDR3 is CACSGRQGLPDTQYF. CDR3 sequence (DNA): TGTGCCTGCAGCGGACGACAGGGTTTACCAGATACGCAGTATTTT.

V gene TRBV6-5 combines with J gene TRBJ2-2, with TRBD1 matching over 7 bases. V lost 4 bases, J lost 4 bases, and 6 bases stayed unmatched. CDR3 length: 15 amino acids. Germline CDR1 is MNHEY and CDR2 is SVGAGI. The CDR3 DNA is TGTGCCAGCAGTTCCCGGGACAGTCCCACCGGGGAGCTGTTTTTT. This sequence encodes CASSSRDSPTGELFF.

Only a few counts were recorded for this clonotype. The rearrangement uses TRBV7-2 and TRBJ1-5, with TRBD1 as a possible D gene (5 bases). Germline-derived CDR1 and CDR2 are SGHTA and FQGNSA. The V end was cut by 7 bases, the J end by 9 bases, with 19 bases between. The CDR3 extends over 14 amino acids. In nucleotides, the CDR3 is TGTGCCAGCAACCTCGGGACTTCCGAACGGCCCCAGCATTTT. Its translation: CASNLGTSERPQHF.

Details on this clonotype: Mismatch with germline at one junction end may stem from a read error. The chain is built from TRBV6-1 and TRBJ1-3; possible D gene TRBD1, 6 bases. Looked up from germline, CDR1 is MNHNS and CDR2 is SASEGT. This CDR3 spans 16 amino acids. Here the CDR3 reads CASTALGPGAGNTMYF. CDR3 sequence (DNA): TGTGCCAGCACTGCTCTAGGCCCGGGGGCCGGAAACACCATGTATTTT.

This clonotype was observed a few times. The rearrangement joins TRBV6-1 to TRBJ1-2; D possibly corresponds to TRBD1 (5 bases). Germline loops: CDR1 MNHNS, CDR2 SASEGT. The CDR3 is 14 amino acids. Trimming shortened V by 9 bases and J by 7 bases, and 21 bases separated the two germline ends. CDR3 DNA: TGTGCCAGTACCCCGGGACTCAAAACGCTTGGCTACACCTTC. It specifies CASTPGLKTLGYTF.

For the CDR3, the DNA is TGTGCCAGCAGCCAAGTCCGTAAGGGGCGCGTTTTGACTGAAGCTTTCTTT. Residues: CASSQVRKGRVLTEAFF. The chain is built from TRBV14 and TRBJ1-1; D perhaps matches TRBD1 (5 bases). Germline assignment: CDR1 SGHDN and CDR2 FVKESK. Trimming took 1 base from V and 5 from J, leaving 20 bases between them. CDR3 size: 17 residues.

This rearrangement joins TRBV28 to TRBJ2-5; D gene uncertain. This CDR3 comprises 13 residues. Germline V CDR1 and CDR2: MDHEN, SYDVKM. Trimming stripped 6 bases from V and 7 bases from J, with 15 bases between. CDR3 amino acids: CASSPDPLRTQYF. DNA for the CDR3: TGTGCCAGCAGCCCGGACCCGCTGCGGACCCAGTACTTC.

This clonotype was seen ten or more times. The junction departs from germline at one end; a sequencing error may be responsible. The chain combines TRBV18 with TRBJ2-7; no reliable D call. The germline V gene encodes CDR1 KGHSH and CDR2 LQKENI. The length of the CDR3 is 13 residues. The CDR3 spells CASSQDRAYGQYF. The CDR3 region has the DNA TGTGCCAGCTCGCAGGACCGAGCCTACGGGCAGTACTTC. The whole variable domain, remainder taken from reference TRBV18 and TRBJ2-7, is NAGVMQNPRHLVRRRGQEARLRCSPMKGHSHVYWYRQLPEEGLKFMVYLQKENIIDESGMPKERFSAEFPKEGPSILRIQQVVRGDSAAYFCASSQDRAYGQYFGPGTRLTVT.

The sample holds many counts of this clonotype. The chain combines TRBV3-1 with TRBJ1-1; 8 positions agree with TRBD1. Germline lookup yields CDR1 LGHDT and CDR2 YNNKEL (reference sequence). The length of the CDR3 is 15 residues. Trimming took 3 bases from V and 5 from J; bases not matched to a gene: 8. The DNA for the CDR3 is TGTGCCAGCAGCCAGTTCTCTACAGGGGGAACTGAAGCTTTCTTT. Its protein product is CASSQFSTGGTEAFF.

This clonotype was seen ten or more times. The chain combines TRBV12-3 or TRBV12-4 with TRBJ1-6; 7 positions agree with TRBD1. V lost 5 bases and J lost 9; bases outside the gene matches: 10. This CDR3 spans 15 amino acids. CDR3 sequence (DNA): TGTGCCAGCAGTCGGTTGAGGGGGCTCGGTTCACCCCTCCACTTT. This encodes CASSRLRGLGSPLHF.

This clonotype showed up just once. CDR3 sequence (DNA): TGTGCCAGCAGCTTAAAAGGGCTTCATTCTCTTGAAGCTTTCTTT. Its translation is CASSLKGLHSLEAFF. The chain has TRBV7-9 and TRBJ1-1; D remains unclear. Trimming removed 2 bases from V and 7 bases from J, with 17 bases in between. The germline V gene encodes CDR1 SEHNR and CDR2 FQNEAQ (reference sequence). The CDR3 is 15 amino acids.

In this sample, this clonotype turned up many times. As DNA, the CDR3 is TGTGCCAGCAGTTCACAGGGGCATGGCACCGGGGAGCTGTTTTTT. Its protein is CASSSQGHGTGELFF. The rearrangement joins TRBV12-3 or TRBV12-4 to TRBJ2-2; 7 nucleotides align to TRBD1. The CDR3 has 15 residues. J lost 4 bases, V lost 4 bases, and 6 bases had no gene match.

The chain combines TRBV6-5 with TRBJ2-7; 7 nucleotides align to TRBD2. Germline V gene lookup returns CDR1 MNHEY and CDR2 SVGAGI. The CDR3 runs 15 residues. The V and J ends lost 2 bases and 4 bases, in that order; junction bases with no gene match: 8. In DNA form, the CDR3 reads TGTGCCAGCAGTTACGCCCCCTCGGGGGGTTACGAGCAGTACTTC. Amino acids: CASSYAPSGGYEQYF.

This clonotype was counted at least ten times. This sequence joins TRBV6-1 and TRBJ1-5; no definite D call. Per the germline V gene, CDR1 is MNHNS and CDR2 is SASEGT. The CDR3 covers 12 residues. V shed 4 bases and J shed 7 bases, with 8 bases lying between them. The CDR3 region has the DNA TGTGCCAGCAGTGTCGGGCAGCAGCCCCAGCATTTT. Amino acid sequence: CASSVGQQPQHF.

This clonotype has a handful of counts. The rearrangement uses TRBV2 and TRBJ2-6; D call uncertain. This CDR3 has 16 amino acids. V lost 5 bases and J lost 0, with 11 bases in between. Germline V gives CDR1 SNHLY, CDR2 FYNNEI. The CDR3 nucleotides are TGTGCCAGCAGTCCCGGACGCAACTCTGGGGCCAACGTCCTGACTTTC. This encodes CASSPGRNSGANVLTF.

This clonotype was found many times. The chain uses TRBV6-1 and TRBJ1-4; D is uncertain. The CDR3 is 14 amino acids. Trimming removed 10 bases at V and 8 bases at J, with 20 bases between. The germline V gene has CDR1 MNHNS and CDR2 SASEGT. As DNA, the CDR3 is TGTGCCACCACCCAAAGGAGGGTCGTGGAAAAACTGTTTTTT. The encoded protein is CATTQRRVVEKLFF.

This clonotype was detected many times. The chain recombines TRBV11-2 with TRBJ2-7; D unresolved. Trimming removed 5 bases from V and 0 bases from J, with 11 bases in between. The CDR3 is 14 residues long. Germline V gene lookup returns CDR1 SGHAT and CDR2 FQNNGV. DNA for the CDR3: TGTGCCAGCAGCCCCCCCCGGACCTCCTACGAGCAGTACTTC. Protein product: CASSPPRTSYEQYF.

Ten or more counts support this clonotype. DNA for the CDR3: TGCAGTGCTCCATCATCTGACACTAGCACAGATACGCAGTATTTT. Its translation: CSAPSSDTSTDTQYF. V is TRBV20-1 and J is TRBJ2-3, with D hard to call. CDR1 is DFQATT and CDR2 is SNEGSKA in the germline V gene (reference sequence). The V gene lost 5 bases and the J gene lost 0 bases, with 15 bases spanning the gap. The length of the CDR3 is 15 residues.